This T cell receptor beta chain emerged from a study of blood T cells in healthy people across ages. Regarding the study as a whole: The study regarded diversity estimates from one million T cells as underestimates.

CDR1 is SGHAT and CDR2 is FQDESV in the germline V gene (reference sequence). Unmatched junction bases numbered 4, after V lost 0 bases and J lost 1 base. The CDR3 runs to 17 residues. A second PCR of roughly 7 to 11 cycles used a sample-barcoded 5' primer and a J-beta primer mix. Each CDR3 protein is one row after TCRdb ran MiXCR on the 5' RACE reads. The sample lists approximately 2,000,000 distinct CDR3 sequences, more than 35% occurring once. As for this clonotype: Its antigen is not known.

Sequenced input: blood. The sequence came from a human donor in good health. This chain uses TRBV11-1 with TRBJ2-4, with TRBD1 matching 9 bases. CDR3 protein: CASSLASGQGAKNIQYF. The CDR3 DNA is TGTGCCAGCAGCTTAGCGAGTGGACAGGGGGCCAAAAACATTCAGTACTTC.